Included here is one T cell receptor (beta chain) sequence, with context. No antigen is known for it. This record comes from a study of cytomegalovirus exposure and HLA in healthy donors. Study-wide results and caveats: Later analysis placed DRB1 highest and HLA-C lowest in TCR association rates, which differed by HLA locus. Several of the most significant clusters were apparently associated with common viral pathogens in a later analysis.

Researchers ran the PCR with 60 Vbeta and 13 Jbeta primers. TCRdb keeps only in-frame clones here, not all; method: immunoSEQ multiplex PCR. The data hold about 130,000 clones, with 60% to 80% observed a single time. Donors were ostensibly healthy at sampling, although undocumented immune exposures were probable. Trimming took off 5 bases at V and 4 bases at J, with 6 bases between the two ends. This CDR3 comprises 12 residues. Per the germline V gene, CDR1 is PRHDT and CDR2 is FYEKMQ (reference sequence). This receptor was obtained from a man aged 25-45 years in good health and CMV-seronegative. Specimen: PBMCs. The gene calls are TRBV13 and TRBJ2-1; unclear D gene. The CDR3 DNA reads TGTGCCAGCAGCGTTCTATACAATGAGCAGTTCTTC. Translation: CASSVLYNEQFF.